This TCR beta chain was found in a study of shared clonotypes between healthy human individuals. Study as a whole: The plates for each donor numbered three CD4 naive, three CD4 memory, two CD8 naive and one CD8 memory.

This clone was detected a few times. The target antigen is unknown. The run depth of the assay was deep. About 33,000 T cell genomes (approximately 0.2 ug DNA) went into each sorted-subset replicate. TCRdb keeps only in-frame clones here, not all; method: immunoSEQ multiplex PCR. Counted here are just over 2,000,000 clones, roughly 94% occurring once; the ten biggest clones make up approximately 0.13%. Broader study findings: Generally, naive subsets (rather than memory subsets) showed larger estimated richness.

This receptor was identified in a man aged 18 to 35 in good health. The specimen sequenced was naive CD4+ T cells sorted from blood. The subset denotes: CD45RA+ positively selected.

The CDR3 nucleotides are TGTGCCAGCAGCGTAGGGGCCAGCCACGAGCAGTACTTC. Translation gives CASSVGASHEQYF. The J gene is TRBJ2-7, the V gene TRBV9; D is unresolved. The CDR3 loop spans 13 amino acids. V was pared by 0 bases and J by 5 bases, with 9 bases between. Germline CDR1 and CDR2: SGDLS and YYNGEE.